The entry below gives a single T cell receptor beta chain sequence along with its context. In this sample, this clonotype turned up many times. Its antigen is still unknown. Base-call qualities are not available, and no considerably larger clone is one nucleotide away. The CDR3 covers 14 residues, taking in both the cysteine and the phenylalanine. CDR3 DNA only is kept here, 42 bases in frame from base 1. Ends trimmed: V by 0 bases, J by 6 bases; bases unmatched to a gene: 1. The germline V gene specifies SNHLY as CDR1 and FYNNEI as CDR2. Explained via the paper, the time point label denotes: day 60 (about 2 months) after transplantation. The sample's treatment or condition label is to be understood as: allogeneic hematopoietic cell transplantation with graft depleted of TCRalphabeta T cells and CD19 B cells. TCRalphabeta/CD19-depleted allogeneic hematopoietic cell grafts were given to the transplant recipients, all of whom were children.

The sample comes from a study of T-cell reconstitution after alpha-beta-depleted transplantation in children listed by TCRdb under 2016. Context from the whole study: T-cell immune reconstitution after TCRalphabeta/CD19-depleted allogeneic hematopoietic cell transplantation in children was quantitatively tracked in the study by means of TCR repertoire profiling.

What the authors observed across the whole study: In some patients, the high TCRbeta diversity seen at day 60 was put down to recipient T cells and intrathymic progenitors that had survived conditioning. Over subsequent months, a decline in hyperexpanded clone frequencies was noted, and after one year, T-cell counts and TCRbeta diversity were mostly ascribed to newly produced T cells. The apparently early alphabetaT-cell count recovery about two months after transplant was reportedly dependent on only several hundred rapidly expanded clones derived from non-depleted graft cells.

The protocol used for the library was PCR. Instrument on record: Illumina HiSeq 2500. To normalize quantification of the TCRbeta repertoire, the TCR libraries were built with molecular barcoding that relied on unique molecular identifiers. TCRdb reran the public reads through fastp at Q25 and MiXCR, keeping productive beta chains. Records with the same CDR3 protein are collapsed into one entry carrying the most frequent genes and DNA. Across this sample there are approximately 4,600 distinct CDR3 sequences, with approximately 24% seen only once. The ten largest clones take up approximately 35% of the sample.

The rearrangement combines TRBV2 with TRBJ2-1, with 8 bases aligning to TRBD1. The specimen was PBMCs, mostly from graft donor cells, collected 60 days after TCRalphabeta/CD19-depleted stem cell transplant. This clonotype was obtained from a male patient between 2 and 9 years old who had a stem cell transplant for acute lymphoblastic leukemia, so the T cells may come from the graft donor. The nucleotide sequence reads TGTGCCAGCAGTGAAGCCACAGGGGGCAATGAGCAGTTCTTC. It specifies CASSEATGGNEQFF.